The 27 T cell receptor beta chains in this list originate from one sample, sequenced in a study of blood T cell repertoires in COVID-19. The data were produced by immunoSEQ multiplex PCR, yet TCRdb's version contains in-frame clones alone and is incomplete. This table has approximately 220,000 clones, approximately 83% appearing once. Material for sequencing was peripheral blood. These receptors were obtained from a man aged 35 to 55 with acute or convalescent COVID-19.

The chain joins TRBV14 to TRBJ2-2, with 8 positions matching TRBD1. CDR3 length equals 18 residues. Germline V gives CDR1 SGHDN, CDR2 FVKESK. After removal of 4 bases from V and 0 bases from J, the junction contained 10 bases not matched to a gene. The CDR3, as DNA: TGTGCCAGCAGCCCCCGGGACAGGATTAAGGCGAACACCGGGGAGCTGTTTTTT. This encodes CASSPRDRIKANTGELFF. Variable domain in full (rest from reference TRBV14 and TRBJ2-2): EAGVTQFPSHSVIEKGQTVTLRCDPISGHDNLYWYRRVMGKEIKFLLHFVKESKQDESGMPNNRFLAERTGGTYSTLKVQPAELEDSGVYFCASSPRDRIKANTGELFFGEGSRLTVL.

V usage is TRBV24-1 and J usage is TRBJ1-5; D uncertain. The CDR3 has 13 amino acids. V lost 5 bases and J lost 1, with 5 bases in between. Germline V lookup: CDR1 KGHDR, CDR2 SFDVKD. In DNA form, the CDR3 reads TGTGCCACCAGTGCGGGGAGCAATCAGCCCCAGCATTTT. It yields the protein CATSAGSNQPQHF.

This chain links TRBV9 with TRBJ2-6, with D unclear. This CDR3 has 16 residues. CDR1 SGDLS and CDR2 YYNGEE come from the germline V gene. The V end lost 3 bases, the J end lost 4 bases, and 14 bases lay between the germline ends. CDR3 region: CASSEFASAGANVLTF. CDR3 nucleotide sequence: TGTGCCAGCAGCGAGTTCGCCAGCGCAGGGGCCAACGTCCTGACTTTC.

The chain links TRBV5-1 to TRBJ2-5; the match to TRBD2 covers 12 bases. Germline V gene sequence: CDR1 SGHRS, CDR2 YFSETQ. CDR3 length: 16 residues. V gave up 4 bases and J gave up 5 bases; unmatched junction bases: 9. CDR3 sequence: CASSQSSGRARETQYF. The CDR3 DNA reads TGCGCCAGCAGCCAGTCTAGCGGGAGGGCCCGGGAGACCCAGTACTTC.

V usage is TRBV5-4 and J usage is TRBJ1-4, with a tentative D call TRBD1 (5 bases). V was cut by 0 bases and J by 5 bases, with 5 bases left in between. CDR3 size: 13 residues. Per the germline V gene, CDR1 is SGHNT and CDR2 is YYREEE (reference sequence). CDR3 nucleotide sequence: TGTGCCAGCAGCTTGGACAGGAATGAAAAACTGTTTTTT. It specifies CASSLDRNEKLFF. Looking up the rest from reference TRBV5-4 and TRBJ1-4 gives the full variable domain: ETGVTQSPTHLIKTRGQQVTLRCSSQSGHNTVSWYQQALGQGPQFIFQYYREEENGRGNFPPRFSGLQFPNYSSELNVNALELDDSALYLCASSLDRNEKLFFGSGTQLSVL.

This sequence joins TRBV3-1 (or the pseudogene TRBV3-2) and TRBJ2-7; 9 nucleotides align to TRBD1. Germline V gene sequence: CDR1 LGHDT, CDR2 YNNKEL (reference sequence). The junction had 9 bases not matched to a gene; V was cut back by 2 bases and J by 4 bases. This CDR3 is 16 amino acids long. CDR3 sequence: CASSQFPTGGGYEQYF. The CDR3 nucleotides read TGTGCCAGCAGCCAATTCCCGACAGGGGGAGGTTACGAGCAGTACTTC.

The V call is TRBV28, the J call TRBJ2-5, with 8 bases aligning to TRBD2. This CDR3 comprises 14 residues. V lost 3 bases and J lost 3; bases outside the gene matches: 3. Germline CDR1 is MDHEN and CDR2 is SYDVKM. This CDR3 reads CASSFGGGEETQYF. In DNA form, the CDR3 reads TGTGCCAGCAGTTTCGGGGGGGGCGAAGAGACCCAGTACTTC.

This clone appeared once. This chain joins TRBV5-1 and TRBJ2-3, with a weak D call TRBD1 (6 bases). Trimming pared 7 bases from V and 1 base from J, leaving 10 bases between. This CDR3 is built from 13 residues. From germline, CDR1 is SGHRS and CDR2 YFSETQ. The CDR3 bases are TGCGCCAGCGGGGCAGGGGGCACAGATACGCAGTATTTT. It is translated as CASGAGGTDTQYF.

The chain employs TRBV19 and TRBJ1-4; D call uncertain. Germline values: CDR1 LNHDA, CDR2 SQIVND (reference sequence). The CDR3 is made up of 13 amino acids. V was pared by 0 bases and J by 8 bases, with 7 bases between. The CDR3 region is CASSIDLWEKLFF. The CDR3 DNA reads as TGTGCCAGTAGTATAGATCTATGGGAAAAACTGTTTTTT.

V is TRBV16 and J is TRBJ1-1; a weak D match, TRBD1 (5 bases). This CDR3 comprises 13 residues. V lost 4 bases and J lost 8, with 14 bases in between. From germline, CDR1 is KGHSY and CDR2 FQNENV. CDR3 nucleotides: TGTGCCAGCAGCCCTGGCAGGGTCCTCGAAGCTTTCTTT. Amino acid sequence: CASSPGRVLEAFF. Full variable domain (rest looked up from reference TRBV16 and TRBJ1-1): GEEVAQTPKHLVRGEGQKAKLYCAPIKGHSYVFWYQQVLKNEFKFLISFQNENVFDETGMPKERFSAKCLPNSPCSLEIQATKLEDSAVYFCASSPGRVLEAFFGQGTRLTVV.

This sequence joins TRBV5-5 and TRBJ1-5, with 9 bases aligning to TRBD1. Per the germline V gene, CDR1 is SGHKS and CDR2 is YYEKEE (reference sequence). The CDR3 length is 15 residues. The J segment lost 11 bases and the V segment lost 0 bases, leaving 9 bases of the junction unmatched. CDR3 loop: CASSLDYTGGLAQHF. The CDR3 DNA follows: TGTGCCAGCAGCTTGGATTATACAGGGGGCTTGGCCCAGCATTTT. Supplemented by reference TRBV5-5 and TRBJ1-5, the full variable domain reads DAGVTQSPTHLIKTRGQQVTLRCSPISGHKSVSWYQQVLGQGPQFIFQYYEKEERGRGNFPDRFSARQFPNYSSELNVNALLLGDSALYLCASSLDYTGGLAQHFGDGTRLSIL.

The V and J genes are TRBV15 and TRBJ2-2; TRBD1 aligns across 9 bases. The CDR3 covers 15 residues. Germline CDR1 LNHNV, CDR2 YYDKDF (reference sequence). V lost 8 bases and J lost 3; bases outside the gene matches: 7. In DNA form, the CDR3 reads TGTGCCACCGAACGGGACAGGGCTTACACCGGGGAGCTGTTTTTT. As protein: CATERDRAYTGELFF. The whole variable domain, filled in from reference TRBV15 and TRBJ2-2, reads DAMVIQNPRYQVTQFGKPVTLSCSQTLNHNVMYWYQQKSSQAPKLLFHYYDKDFNNEADTPDNFQSRRPNTSFCFLDIRSPGLGDTAMYLCATERDRAYTGELFFGEGSRLTVL.

The V gene is TRBV19, the J gene TRBJ1-1, with TRBD1 matching 7 bases. Germline lookup yields CDR1 LNHDA and CDR2 SQIVND (reference sequence). The CDR3 covers 14 residues. The J segment lost 4 bases and the V segment lost 3 bases, leaving 5 bases of the junction unmatched. The DNA of the CDR3 is TGTGCCAGTAGTATCTCGACAGGGCGCACTGAAGCTTTCTTT. This gives the protein CASSISTGRTEAFF.

The chain is built from TRBV9 and TRBJ2-1; TRBD2 matches at 10 bases. Germline V CDR1 and CDR2: SGDLS, YYNGEE. V dropped 3 bases and J dropped 12; count of bases not matched to a gene: 15. The CDR3 has 16 amino acids. The CDR3 DNA follows: TGTGCCAGCAGCGCCTCCCAAAACAAAGCGGGAGGGTCGCAGTTCTTC. Translating it yields CASSASQNKAGGSQFF.

The chain has TRBV6-2 or TRBV6-3 and TRBJ1-5; 8 positions agree with TRBD1. The CDR3 runs 20 residues. The germline V gene has CDR1 MNHEY and CDR2 SVGEGT. V dropped 6 bases and J dropped 3; count of bases not matched to a gene: 22. The CDR3 reads CASSSPGQVTNARNNQPQHF. The CDR3 DNA follows: TGTGCCAGCAGCAGTCCGGGACAGGTGACAAATGCCAGGAACAATCAGCCCCAGCATTTT.

The chain carries TRBV12-3 or TRBV12-4 and TRBJ1-2; D is unclear. Trimming pared 3 bases from V and 5 bases from J, leaving 10 bases between. This CDR3 is 13 amino acids long. Written as DNA, the CDR3 is TGTGCCAGCAGTTTGGAGCGGGTTTATGGCTACACCTTC. It encodes CASSLERVYGYTF.

This clone was picked up one time. The chain joins TRBV19 to TRBJ1-3, with a possible D match to TRBD1 (6 bases). This CDR3 has 14 amino acids. The V end was cut by 8 bases, the J end by 0 bases, with 11 bases between. Germline V gives CDR1 LNHDA, CDR2 SQIVND (reference sequence). CDR3 residues: CASADRSSGNTIYF. The CDR3 DNA sequence: TGTGCCAGTGCCGACAGGAGCTCTGGAAACACCATATATTTT.

This sequence joins TRBV10-3 and TRBJ1-5, with D uncertain. Germline lookup yields CDR1 ENHRY and CDR2 SYGVKD. This CDR3 contains 14 residues. V was trimmed by 3 bases and J by 3 bases, leaving 9 bases between them. The CDR3 bases are TGTGCCATCAGTGATCGGCAGGTCAATCAGCCCCAGCATTTT. Translating it yields CAISDRQVNQPQHF.

The rearrangement links TRBV3-1 (or the pseudogene TRBV3-2) to TRBJ1-2; D uncertain. This CDR3 is 17 amino acids long. From germline, CDR1 is LGHDT and CDR2 YNNKEL (reference sequence). V was clipped by 2 bases and J by 2 bases, with 18 bases between them. In DNA form, the CDR3 reads TGTGCCAGCAGCCAAAACCTTTTCGGCGAGGAAAACTATGGCTACACCTTC. It yields the protein CASSQNLFGEENYGYTF.

This rearrangement joins TRBV6-5 to TRBJ2-2; 7 bases map to TRBD2. The germline gives CDR1 MNHEY, CDR2 SVGAGI. There are 13 residues in the CDR3. V dropped 8 bases and J dropped 3; count of bases not matched to a gene: 3. The CDR3 DNA reads as TGTGCCAGCTGGCGGGAGTACACCGGGGAGCTGTTTTTT. Translated, it gives CASWREYTGELFF.

The J gene is TRBJ1-2, the V gene TRBV7-8, with D possibly matching TRBD1 (6 bases). V was cut by 4 bases and J by 5 bases, with 14 bases left in between. The CDR3 loop spans 14 amino acids. Germline V CDR1 and CDR2: SGHVS, FQNEAQ. The CDR3 loop reads CASSSRGAAYGYTF. CDR3 coding DNA: TGTGCCAGCAGCTCCCGGGGGGCAGCGTATGGCTACACCTTC.

This clone was seen only a few times. The chain carries TRBV9 and TRBJ2-3; tentative D call: TRBD1 (5 bases). V was shortened by 9 bases and J by 5 bases, with 16 bases between the two germline ends. CDR3 length equals 13 residues. CDR1 SGDLS and CDR2 YYNGEE come from the germline V gene. CDR3 protein: CATSPGYRDTQYF. CDR3 DNA: TGTGCCACTTCCCCAGGGTATCGAGATACGCAGTATTTT.

The chain uses TRBV4-2 and TRBJ1-1; a possible D gene is TRBD1 (6 bases). This CDR3 spans 15 amino acids. Between the trimmed V and J ends, which lost 4 bases and 7 bases, there was a span of 19 bases. Looked up from germline, CDR1 is LGHNA and CDR2 is YNFKEQ. This chain's CDR3 is CASSREGGGISEAFF. CDR3 sequence (DNA): TGTGCCAGCAGCCGAGAGGGGGGTGGTATAAGTGAAGCTTTCTTT.

This chain links TRBV7-3 with TRBJ2-1, with TRBD2 matching over 7 bases. Germline V gene data show CDR1 as SGHTA and CDR2 as FQGTGA. Trimming took 8 bases from V and 7 from J; bases not matched to a gene: 8. This CDR3 contains 13 residues. CDR3 sequence: CASSGGGGNEQFF. The CDR3 DNA is TGTGCCAGCTCGGGGGGAGGTGGTAATGAGCAGTTCTTC.

This chain uses TRBV4-3 with TRBJ1-3; D is undetermined. V lost 0 bases and J 4 bases, leaving 4 bases between the germline ends. The CDR3 has 13 amino acids. The germline V gene has CDR1 LGHNA and CDR2 YSLEER. This CDR3 is CASSQDRGNTIYF. The CDR3 coding sequence is TGCGCCAGCAGCCAAGATCGGGGAAACACCATATATTTT.

The chain employs TRBV7-2 and TRBJ2-7; D perhaps matches TRBD1 (5 bases). Germline CDR1 is SGHTA and CDR2 is FQGNSA. The length of the CDR3 is 14 residues. V dropped 2 bases and J dropped 4 bases, with 12 bases sitting between them. Written as DNA, the CDR3 is TGTGCCAGCAGCTTAAGAACAGGTCGGTACGAGCAGTACTTC. This sequence encodes CASSLRTGRYEQYF.

This clone was counted a single time. This chain uses TRBV7-2 with TRBJ2-1, with 9 bases matching TRBD2. The germline V gene has CDR1 SGHTA and CDR2 FQGNSA. This CDR3 is built from 15 residues. Trimming at V came to 3 bases and at J to 2 bases, leaving 2 bases not matched to a gene. CDR3 loop: CASSFLAGTYNEQFF. The CDR3 DNA sequence: TGTGCCAGCAGCTTTCTAGCGGGAACCTACAATGAGCAGTTCTTC.